Each of the 20 T cell receptor beta chains below was sequenced from the same sample in a study of T cell responses to AZD1222 COVID-19 vaccine. Using immunoSEQ multiplex PCR, the repertoire was profiled, and TCRdb retains in-frame clones only, with some absent. The sample holds 150,000 to 200,000 clones, over 85% seen once. This material consisted of peripheral blood, taken 28 days after the second dose of the MenACWY control vaccine. The receptor source for this set is an adult who received the MenACWY meningococcal vaccine as a control.

The V and J genes are TRBV6-2 or TRBV6-3 and TRBJ2-2, with D uncertain. V was trimmed by 4 bases and J by 7 bases, leaving 13 bases between them. Germline loops: CDR1 MNHEY, CDR2 SVGEGT. The CDR3 has 14 residues. DNA for the CDR3: TGTGCCAGCAGTTTTCTAGAGAACGGCGGGGAGCTGTTTTTT. Translating gives CASSFLENGGELFF.

This chain joins TRBV2 and TRBJ2-4; D is unclear. This CDR3 contains 16 residues. Germline loops: CDR1 SNHLY, CDR2 FYNNEI. V was shortened by 6 bases and J by 0 bases, with 15 bases between the two germline ends. The CDR3 DNA is TGTGCCAGCAGCGTTGAATCATCAATAGCCAAAAACATTCAGTACTTC. This encodes CASSVESSIAKNIQYF.

The rearrangement joins TRBV9 to TRBJ1-3; tentative D call: TRBD1 (5 bases). There are 12 residues in the CDR3. Germline assignment: CDR1 SGDLS and CDR2 YYNGEE. V lost 7 bases, J lost 3 bases, and 8 bases lay in between. The CDR3 DNA reads TGTGCCAGCGGGACGGATGGAAACACCATATATTTT. Residues: CASGTDGNTIYF.

This chain links TRBV18 with TRBJ1-4; D remains ambiguous. CDR3 length: 15 residues. The germline CDR1 and CDR2 sequences are KGHSH and LQKENI. V gave up 2 bases and J gave up 2 bases, with 9 bases separating them. The DNA of the CDR3 is TGTGCCAGCTCACCATTGGCAGAGACTAATGAAAAACTGTTTTTT. It encodes CASSPLAETNEKLFF.

The genes are TRBV3-1 (or the pseudogene TRBV3-2) and TRBJ1-2; D perhaps matches TRBD1 (5 bases). The CDR3 covers 15 residues. Trimming shortened V by 4 bases and J by 4 bases, and 16 bases separated the two germline ends. CDR1 and CDR2 from the germline V gene are LGHDT and YNNKEL (reference sequence). CDR3 residues: CASSPTPGGIYGYTF. Written as DNA, the CDR3 is TGTGCCAGCAGCCCAACTCCGGGGGGGATCTATGGCTACACCTTC.

The V call is TRBV7-9, the J call TRBJ2-3, with 9 positions matching TRBD1. CDR3 length equals 17 residues. After removal of 3 bases from V and 4 bases from J, the junction contained 11 bases not matched to a gene. Germline CDR1 and CDR2: SEHNR and FQNEAQ (reference sequence). In nucleotides, the CDR3 is TGTGCCAGCAGCTTTACCATGGGGACAGGGAGGGCAGATACGCAGTATTTT. It yields the protein CASSFTMGTGRADTQYF.

The V and J genes are TRBV6-6 and TRBJ1-2; 7 bases line up with TRBD1. Germline CDR1 reads MNHNY; CDR2 reads SVGAGI (reference sequence). The CDR3 is 12 amino acids. V trimming: 2 bases; J trimming: 8 bases; junction bases outside the gene matches: 2. Here the CDR3 DNA reads TGTGCCAGCAGTTACAGGGGGCTGGGCTACACCTTC. Encoded protein: CASSYRGLGYTF.

In the case of this clone: One end of the junction fails to match germline, which may point to a read error. This sequence joins TRBV19 and TRBJ1-2; D not certain. The germline gives CDR1 LNHDA, CDR2 SQIVND (reference sequence). The CDR3 has 12 residues. CDR3 bases: TGTGCCAGCAGTAGGATGAACTATGGCTACACCTTC. It is translated as CASSRMNYGYTF.

The chain carries TRBV5-3 and TRBJ2-1; 8 bases line up with TRBD1. TRBV5-3 is placed among ORFs of uncertain function. With V trimmed by 4 bases and J by 1 base, 1 base remained unmatched. This CDR3 is 14 amino acids long. CDR3 nucleotides: TGTGCCAGAAGCAGGGACAGGTCCTACAATGAGCAGTTCTTC. Translating gives CARSRDRSYNEQFF.

The genes are TRBV10-2 and TRBJ1-2; maybe TRBD1 (5 bases). This CDR3 is built from 12 residues. The germline CDR1 and CDR2 sequences are WSHSY and SAAADI. V lost 4 bases to trimming and J lost 6 bases, with 9 bases between them. In nucleotides, the CDR3 is TGCGCCAGCAGTGGTAGGGGAGATGGCTACACCTTC. Encoded protein: CASSGRGDGYTF.

The chain is built from TRBV12-3 or TRBV12-4 and TRBJ2-1; D is undetermined. The CDR3 extends over 12 amino acids. Trimming removed 5 bases from V and 4 bases from J, with 6 bases in between. The CDR3 here is CASSPRYNEQFF. CDR3 nucleotides: TGTGCCAGCAGTCCACGGTACAATGAGCAGTTCTTC.

V is TRBV9 and J is TRBJ2-3; 7 nucleotides line up with TRBD1. The germline CDR1 and CDR2 sequences are SGDLS and YYNGEE. The CDR3 runs to 14 residues. The trim removed 5 bases at V and 5 bases at J, leaving 8 bases unmatched. The DNA for the CDR3 is TGTGCCAGCAGTAGACAGGGAGTAGGAGATACGCAGTATTTT. Residues: CASSRQGVGDTQYF.

This chain joins TRBV5-1 and TRBJ1-1; tentative D call: TRBD1 (5 bases). This CDR3 has 14 residues. Germline V gene data show CDR1 as SGHRS and CDR2 as YFSETQ. V was pared by 3 bases and J by 1 base, with 10 bases between. The CDR3 nucleotides read TGCGCCAGCAGCTCCCTGGACACGAACACTGAAGCTTTCTTT. Protein product: CASSSLDTNTEAFF.

The rearrangement joins TRBV27 to TRBJ2-3; maybe TRBD2 (5 bases). The CDR3 has 13 residues. The germline V and J ends were trimmed by 4 bases and 4 bases, with 9 bases remaining between them. From germline, CDR1 is MNHEY and CDR2 SMNVEV (reference sequence). CDR3 sequence: CASSSPLADTQYF. CDR3 sequence (DNA): TGTGCCAGCAGTTCCCCACTAGCAGATACGCAGTATTTT.

V is TRBV2 and J is TRBJ2-7; no firm D call. The CDR3 runs 11 residues. Trimming pared 6 bases from V and 3 bases from J, leaving 6 bases between. CDR1 is SNHLY, CDR2 FYNNEI, per germline. CDR3 sequence: CASSLDYEQYF. The CDR3 DNA reads as TGTGCCAGCAGCCTGGACTACGAGCAGTACTTC.

This clone was seen more than once but under ten times. V gene TRBV4-1 combines with J gene TRBJ2-1, with 7 bases fitting TRBD2. With V trimmed by 2 bases and J by 2 bases, 6 bases remained unmatched. This CDR3 is 16 amino acids long. Germline CDR1 is MGHRA and CDR2 is YSYEKL. This chain's CDR3 is CASSQYPAGTYNEQFF. The CDR3 bases are TGCGCCAGCAGCCAATACCCAGCGGGGACCTACAATGAGCAGTTCTTC.

This chain links TRBV5-1 with TRBJ2-7; D is perhaps TRBD1 (6 bases). Trimming left V 0 bases short and J 1 base short, with 8 bases between. This CDR3 comprises 14 residues. Germline CDR1 reads SGHRS; CDR2 reads YFSETQ. The CDR3 loop is CASSLGQVSYEQYF. Written as DNA, the CDR3 is TGCGCCAGCAGCTTGGGACAGGTGTCCTACGAGCAGTACTTC.

The chain combines TRBV10-1 with TRBJ2-1, with a tentative D call TRBD2 (6 bases). V dropped 0 bases and J dropped 7 bases, with 13 bases sitting between them. The CDR3 is 15 residues long. Germline CDR1 is WNHNN and CDR2 is SYGVQD (reference sequence). CDR3 in DNA: TGCGCCAGCAGTGAGTCCTCCGCTGGGAGGAATGAGCAGTTCTTC. This codes for CASSESSAGRNEQFF.

This chain uses TRBV15 with TRBJ2-5; D remains unclear. Between the trimmed V and J ends, which lost 4 bases and 2 bases, there was a span of 2 bases. CDR1 is LNHNV and CDR2 is YYDKDF in the germline V gene (reference sequence). This CDR3 region has 11 residues. The CDR3 sequence is CATSKQETQYF. The CDR3 coding sequence is TGTGCCACCAGCAAACAAGAGACCCAGTACTTC.

The gene calls are TRBV29-1 and TRBJ2-5, with 8 nucleotides matching TRBD2. The CDR3 runs 12 residues. Trimming took 5 bases from V and 3 from J; bases not matched to a gene: 2. Germline loops: CDR1 SQVTM, CDR2 ANQGSEA. CDR3 nucleotide sequence: TGCAGCGTTCATAGCGGGGAAGAGACCCAGTACTTC. It translates to CSVHSGEETQYF.